This TCR beta chain is from a study of blood T cell repertoires in COVID-19. Libraries were prepared by immunoSEQ multiplex PCR; TCRdb keeps only in-frame clonotypes and omits some of them. The sample lists about 220,000 clones; 80% to 90% were seen once. Trimming removed 6 bases from V and 2 bases from J, with 19 bases in between. This CDR3 is 15 amino acids long. Germline V gene sequence: CDR1 GTSNPN, CDR2 SVGIG (reference sequence). The V call is TRBV30, the J call TRBJ1-2, with D possibly TRBD1 on 6 matching bases. Material: peripheral blood. This receptor was obtained from a woman aged 55 to 70 who had recovered from COVID-19. The chain's CDR3 is CACKSGTLSNYGYTF. DNA of the CDR3: TGTGCCTGTAAATCCGGGACATTGTCGAACTATGGCTACACCTTC. The entire variable domain, with the rest obtained from reference TRBV30 and TRBJ1-2, is as follows: SQTIHQWPATLVQPVGSPLSLECTVEGTSNPNLYWYRQAAGRGLQLLFYSVGIGQISSEVPQNLSASRPQDRQFILSSKKLLLSDSGFYLCACKSGTLSNYGYTFGSGTRLTVV.